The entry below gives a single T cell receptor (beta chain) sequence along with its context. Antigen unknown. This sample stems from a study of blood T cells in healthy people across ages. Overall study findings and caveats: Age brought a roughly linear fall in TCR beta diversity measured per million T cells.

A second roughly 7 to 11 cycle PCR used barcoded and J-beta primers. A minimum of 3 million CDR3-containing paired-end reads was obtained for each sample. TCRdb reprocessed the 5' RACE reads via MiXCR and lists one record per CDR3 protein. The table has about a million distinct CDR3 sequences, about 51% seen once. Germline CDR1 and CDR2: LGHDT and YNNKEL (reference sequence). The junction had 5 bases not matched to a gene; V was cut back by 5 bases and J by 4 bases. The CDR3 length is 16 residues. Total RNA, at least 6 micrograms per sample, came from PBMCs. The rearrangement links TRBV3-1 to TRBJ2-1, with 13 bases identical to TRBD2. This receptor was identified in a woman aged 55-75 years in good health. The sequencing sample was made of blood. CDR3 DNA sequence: TGTGCCAGCAGCAAACTAGCGGGAGGGACTTACAATGAGCAGTTCTTC. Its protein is CASSKLAGGTYNEQFF.